Presented here are 13 T cell receptor beta chains from one specimen sequenced in a study of cytomegalovirus exposure and HLA in healthy donors. Primers for the PCR totalled 60 Vbeta and 13 Jbeta. Clones were sequenced by immunoSEQ multiplex PCR, and TCRdb holds only the in-frame ones, with some missing. The sample gives a few hundred thousand clones, approximately 70% of which show up once; about 2.1% is in the top ten. Sequencing was performed on PBMCs. These receptors were collected from a female donor in good health and CMV-seronegative.

The rearrangement uses TRBV6-4 and TRBJ2-1; TRBD1 is a possible D gene (5 bases). The CDR3 is 15 amino acids. Germline V gene data show CDR1 as MRHNA and CDR2 as SNTAGT. V lost 3 bases to trimming and J lost 3 bases, with 12 bases between them. CDR3 sequence: CASSERQGGYNEQFF. Written as DNA, the CDR3 is TGTGCCAGCAGTGAAAGGCAGGGTGGCTACAATGAGCAGTTCTTC.

This clone has more than one count but fewer than ten. The chain employs TRBV11-2 and TRBJ2-7; 9 bases line up with TRBD2. The ends lost 5 bases at V and 8 bases at J; junction bases unmatched: 13. The CDR3 runs to 15 residues. The germline CDR1 and CDR2 sequences are SGHAT and FQNNGV. CDR3 protein: CASSPPGLAGLKQYF. CDR3 DNA: TGTGCCAGCAGCCCCCCGGGACTAGCAGGATTAAAGCAGTACTTC.

The rearrangement links TRBV15 to TRBJ2-5; 9 nucleotides match TRBD1. The DNA end is more similar to TRBJ2-7, so the J call may be wrong. CDR3 length equals 15 residues. Germline-derived CDR1 and CDR2 are LNHNV and YYDKDF (reference sequence). The CDR3 loop reads CATAVGTGSSYEQYF. The CDR3 nucleotides read TGTGCCACCGCCGTCGGGACAGGGAGCTCCTACGAGCAGTACTTC.

This chain joins TRBV5-1 and TRBJ1-2; 8 bases are shared with TRBD1. Germline CDR1 SGHRS, CDR2 YFSETQ. CDR3 length equals 16 residues. V gave up 4 bases and J gave up 6 bases; unmatched junction bases: 14. Written as DNA, the CDR3 is TGCGCCAGCAGCCTGTGGGGGGACAGGTCTGATCATGGCTACACCTTC. It is translated as CASSLWGDRSDHGYTF.

Notes on this clone: The same CDR3 can be traced to other DNA sequences in this sample. The V call is TRBV5-1, the J call TRBJ1-1; 7 positions match TRBD1. The CDR3 totals 14 residues. Germline V gives CDR1 SGHRS, CDR2 YFSETQ. Germline trimming cut 4 bases from V and 3 bases from J; bases unmatched to any gene: 6. CDR3 nucleotides: TGCGCCAGCAGCCGCCGGACAGGTGACACTGAAGCTTTCTTT. This encodes CASSRRTGDTEAFF.

In its sample, this clone was seen a few times. This chain joins TRBV6-1 and TRBJ2-5; D might be TRBD2 (7 bases). There are 14 residues in the CDR3. The V gene's germline CDR1 is MNHNS and CDR2 SASEGT. The V end lost 9 bases, the J end lost 5 bases, and 19 bases lay between the germline ends. This CDR3 is CASAKGGTDETQYF. The CDR3 DNA is TGTGCCAGTGCTAAGGGGGGGACGGATGAGACCCAGTACTTC.

This chain links TRBV27 with TRBJ1-6, with unresolved D. Per germline, CDR1 MNHEY and CDR2 SMNVEV (reference sequence). This CDR3 has 16 residues. Trimming took 5 bases from V and 7 from J, leaving 18 bases between them. In DNA, the CDR3 is TGTGCCAGCAGTCGGCGGGCAGGCACCCTAAATTCACCCCTCCACTTT. It is translated as CASSRRAGTLNSPLHF.

The chain has TRBV7-9 and TRBJ2-1; 12 nucleotides match TRBD2. The CDR3 consists of 19 residues. Germline lookup yields CDR1 SEHNR and CDR2 FQNEAQ (reference sequence). V shed 2 bases, J shed 5 bases, and the junction held 13 bases outside the gene matches. The CDR3 region has the DNA TGTGCCAGCAGCTTAAGCGGGACTAGCGGGCCCCGCGGCCACAATGAGCAGTTCTTC. This translates into CASSLSGTSGPRGHNEQFF.

The chain is built from TRBV7-9 and TRBJ1-4; D remains ambiguous. The length of the CDR3 is 17 residues. Germline values: CDR1 SEHNR, CDR2 FQNEAQ (reference sequence). V was trimmed by 5 bases and J by 0 bases, leaving 16 bases between them. CDR3 in DNA: TGTGCCAGCAGCCCCCCGAGTAGTAAGACAACTAATGAAAAACTGTTTTTT. Translating gives CASSPPSSKTTNEKLFF.

The genes are TRBV11-2 and TRBJ2-7; 11 positions match TRBD1. Germline V gives CDR1 SGHAT, CDR2 FQNNGV. The V and J ends lost 7 bases and 3 bases, in that order; junction bases with no gene match: 5. The CDR3 consists of 14 residues. Here the CDR3 reads CASKMDRGRYEQYF. The CDR3 DNA reads TGTGCCAGCAAGATGGACAGGGGGCGCTACGAGCAGTACTTC.

This clone has a single count. The rearrangement joins TRBV18 to TRBJ2-3, with D hard to call. Between the trimmed V and J ends, which lost 5 bases and 0 bases, there was a span of 3 bases. The CDR3 has 12 amino acids. Germline V lookup: CDR1 KGHSH, CDR2 LQKENI. The CDR3 loop reads CASSSSTDTQYF. CDR3 DNA: TGTGCCAGCTCATCTAGCACAGATACGCAGTATTTT.

The J gene is TRBJ2-5, the V gene TRBV2; D is unresolved. The J call may not be correct, given that the DNA end is closer to TRBJ2-7. This CDR3 contains 14 residues. The germline CDR1 and CDR2 sequences are SNHLY and FYNNEI. CDR3 DNA sequence: TGTGCCAGCACTTTGACGGGTGCATCCTACGAGCAGTACTTC. It encodes CASTLTGASYEQYF.

This sequence joins TRBV19 and TRBJ2-5; 10 bases line up with TRBD2. Judging by the DNA end, TRBJ2-7 fits better; the J call may be wrong. Germline V lookup: CDR1 LNHDA, CDR2 SQIVND (reference sequence). This CDR3 comprises 14 residues. The CDR3 sequence is CASSRTSGNYEQYF. CDR3 in DNA: TGTGCCAGTAGCCGGACTAGCGGAAACTACGAGCAGTACTTC.